This TCR beta chain comes out of a study of shared clonotypes between healthy human individuals. Selected positively for CCR7 and CD45RO-negative, naive CD8 cells excluded terminally differentiated effector memory CD45RA+ cells. The sorted-subset replicate PCRs were given around 200 ng DNA, which is 30,000 or so T cell genomes. Produced via immunoSEQ multiplex PCR; TCRdb's table is partial and in-frame only. The sample shows roughly 2.1 million clones, just over 90% of them seen only once. The germline gives CDR1 MNHEY, CDR2 SMNVEV (reference sequence). CDR3 size: 14 residues. Trimming shortened V by 6 bases and J by 6 bases, and 15 bases separated the two germline ends.

The sequencing sample was made of naive CD8+ T cells from PBMCs. The clonotype originates from a man between 18 and 35 years old in good health. Some clones in this sample may be carry-over from other donors' samples. The V call is TRBV27, the J call TRBJ2-1; tentative D call: TRBD2 (6 bases). CDR3 coding DNA: TGTGCCAGCAGCTTGGGCGGGACCGTCAATGAGCAGTTCTTC. This codes for CASSLGGTVNEQFF.